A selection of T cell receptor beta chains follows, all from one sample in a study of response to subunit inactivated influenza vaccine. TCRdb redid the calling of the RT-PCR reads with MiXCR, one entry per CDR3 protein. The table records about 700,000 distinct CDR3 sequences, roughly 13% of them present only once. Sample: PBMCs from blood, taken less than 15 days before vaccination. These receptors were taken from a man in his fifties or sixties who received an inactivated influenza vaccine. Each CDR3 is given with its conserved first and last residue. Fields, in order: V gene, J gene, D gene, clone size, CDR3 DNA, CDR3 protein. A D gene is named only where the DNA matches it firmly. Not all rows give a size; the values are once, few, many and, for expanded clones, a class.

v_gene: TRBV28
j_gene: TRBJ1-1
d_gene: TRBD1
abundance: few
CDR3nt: TGTGCCAGCAGCCGTGGTTGGGACAGGGGATCTGAAGCTTTCTTT
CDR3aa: CASSRGWDRGSEAFF

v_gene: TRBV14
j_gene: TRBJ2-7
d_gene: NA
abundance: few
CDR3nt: TGTGCCAGCAGCCCTTACAGGGCCCTAACCTACGAGCAGTACTTC
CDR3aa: CASSPYRALTYEQYF

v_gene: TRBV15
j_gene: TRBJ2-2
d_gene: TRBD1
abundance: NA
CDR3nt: TGTGCCACCAGCACGAGAAGGGGACAGATAGAAGGGGAGCTGTTTTTT
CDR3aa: CATSTRRGQIEGELFF

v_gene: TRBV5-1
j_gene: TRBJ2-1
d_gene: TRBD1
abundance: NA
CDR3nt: TGCGCCAGCAAAAGGGCCGGGACAGGGGGTCTCGGTGAGCAGTTCTTC
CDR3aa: CASKRAGTGGLGEQFF

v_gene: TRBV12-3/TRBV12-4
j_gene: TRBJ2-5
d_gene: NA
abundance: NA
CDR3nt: TGTGCCAGCAGTTTCCAGAGTAGTGGGGGGACCCAGTACTTC
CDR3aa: CASSFQSSGGTQYF

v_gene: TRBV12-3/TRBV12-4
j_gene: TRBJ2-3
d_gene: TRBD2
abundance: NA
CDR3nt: TGTGCCAGCAGTTTCCCGATAAGCGGGGCTAGCACAGATACGCAGTATTTT
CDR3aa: CASSFPISGASTDTQYF

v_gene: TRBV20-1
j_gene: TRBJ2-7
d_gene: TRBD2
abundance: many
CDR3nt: TGCAGTGCTAGAGGTTCGACTAGCGGGGGTTCCTACGAGCAGTACTTC
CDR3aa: CSARGSTSGGSYEQYF

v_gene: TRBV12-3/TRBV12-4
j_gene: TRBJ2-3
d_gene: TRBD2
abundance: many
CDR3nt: TGTGCCAGCAGTTTAAGTCTAGCGGCAGATACGCAGTATTTT
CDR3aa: CASSLSLAADTQYF

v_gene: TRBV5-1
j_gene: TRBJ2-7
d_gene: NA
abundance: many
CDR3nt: TGCGCCAGCAGCTTTCCCGGGAGAAGCTACGAGCAGTACTTC
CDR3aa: CASSFPGRSYEQYF

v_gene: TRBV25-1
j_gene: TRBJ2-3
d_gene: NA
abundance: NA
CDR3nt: TGTGCCAGCAGTGGAGTTTCAACTAGATCAGATACGCAGTATTTT
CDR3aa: CASSGVSTRSDTQYF

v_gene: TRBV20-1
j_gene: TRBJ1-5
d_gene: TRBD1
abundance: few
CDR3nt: TGCAGTGCGGGTCAGGGGGCGGCTCAGCCCCAGCATTTT
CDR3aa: CSAGQGAAQPQHF

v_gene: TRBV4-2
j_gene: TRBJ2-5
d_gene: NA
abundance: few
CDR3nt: TGTGCCAGCAGCCCAGGGGCTATTCCGTACCAAGAGACCCAGTACTTC
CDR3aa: CASSPGAIPYQETQYF

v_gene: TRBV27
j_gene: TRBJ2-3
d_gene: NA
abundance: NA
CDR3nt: TGTGCCAGCAGTTTACTCGGGTCCACAGATACGCAGTATTTT
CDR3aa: CASSLLGSTDTQYF

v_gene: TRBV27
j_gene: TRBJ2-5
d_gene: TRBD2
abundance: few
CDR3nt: TGTGCCAGCAGTTTATCGTTTCTAGCGGGGGGGGAGACCCAGTACTTC
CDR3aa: CASSLSFLAGGETQYF

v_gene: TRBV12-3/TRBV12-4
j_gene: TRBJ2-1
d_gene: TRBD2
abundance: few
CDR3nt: TGTGCCAGCAGGGGACTAGGCCGCAATGAGCAGTTCTTC
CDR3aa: CASRGLGRNEQFF

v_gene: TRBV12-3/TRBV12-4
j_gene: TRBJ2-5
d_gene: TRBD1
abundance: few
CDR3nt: TGTGCCAGCAGTTTAGGGGGACAGGGGAGGGAGACCCAGTACTTC
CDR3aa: CASSLGGQGRETQYF

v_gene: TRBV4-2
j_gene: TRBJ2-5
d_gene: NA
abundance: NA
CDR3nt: TGTGCCAGCAGCCAAGATCACGGGCGGGGACAAGAGACCCAGTACTTC
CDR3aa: CASSQDHGRGQETQYF

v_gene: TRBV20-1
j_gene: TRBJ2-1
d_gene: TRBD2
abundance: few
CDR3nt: TGCAGTGCTACCAGTAGCGGGAGGGGTAATGAGCAGTTCTTC
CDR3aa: CSATSSGRGNEQFF

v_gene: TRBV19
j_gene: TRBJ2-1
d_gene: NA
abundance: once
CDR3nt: TGTGCCAGTAGGGTCGGACGGGGAATAAATGAGCAGTTCTTC
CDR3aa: CASRVGRGINEQFF

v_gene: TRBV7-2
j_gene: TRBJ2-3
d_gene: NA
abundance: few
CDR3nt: TGTGCCAGCAGCTTAGATCCCTTTGATACGCAGTATTTT
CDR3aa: CASSLDPFDTQYF

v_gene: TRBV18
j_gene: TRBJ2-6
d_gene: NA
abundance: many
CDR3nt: TGTGCCAGCTCACCTCTCAGTGATTCTGGGGCCAACGTCCTGACTTTC
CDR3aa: CASSPLSDSGANVLTF

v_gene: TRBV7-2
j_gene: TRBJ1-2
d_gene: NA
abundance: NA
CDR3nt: TGTGCCAGCAGCCCAATCAGGCCCAACTATGGCTACACCTTC
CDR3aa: CASSPIRPNYGYTF

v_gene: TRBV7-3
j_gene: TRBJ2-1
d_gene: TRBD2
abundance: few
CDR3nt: TGTGCCAGCAGCTCCTTAACTAGCGGGAGGGGGACCTACAATGAGCAGTTCTTC
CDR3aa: CASSSLTSGRGTYNEQFF

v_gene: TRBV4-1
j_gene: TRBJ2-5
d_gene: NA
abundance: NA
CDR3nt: TGCGCCAGCAGCCAAGTTCCCTCGGCGGGCAAGGAGACCCAGTACTTC
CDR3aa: CASSQVPSAGKETQYF

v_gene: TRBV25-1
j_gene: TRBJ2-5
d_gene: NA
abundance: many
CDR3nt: TGTGCCAGCAGTGAAATAGGAAGGGGAGAGACCCAGTACTTC
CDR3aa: CASSEIGRGETQYF

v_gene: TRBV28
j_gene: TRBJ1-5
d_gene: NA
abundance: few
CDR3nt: TGTGCCAGCAGTTATGGGGAGTTAAATCAGCCCCAGCATTTT
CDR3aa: CASSYGELNQPQHF

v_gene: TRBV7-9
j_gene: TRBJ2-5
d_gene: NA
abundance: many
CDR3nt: TGTGCCAGCAGCGAATCCAGGGGCCAAGAGACCCAGTACTTC
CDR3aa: CASSESRGQETQYF

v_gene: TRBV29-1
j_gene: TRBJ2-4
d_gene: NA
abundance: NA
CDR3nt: TGCAGCGTTGATATCTCGGACATTCAGTACTTC
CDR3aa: CSVDISDIQYF

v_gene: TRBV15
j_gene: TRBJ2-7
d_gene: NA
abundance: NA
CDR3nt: TGTGCCACCAGCCCGGGGCTCGACTACGAGCAGTACTTC
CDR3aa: CATSPGLDYEQYF

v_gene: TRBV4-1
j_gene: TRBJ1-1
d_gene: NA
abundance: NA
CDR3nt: TGCGCCAGCAGCCTCCTGGGACAAATGAACACTGAAGCTTTCTTT
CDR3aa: CASSLLGQMNTEAFF

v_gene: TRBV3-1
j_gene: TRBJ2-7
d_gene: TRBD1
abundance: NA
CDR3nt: TGTGCCAGCAGCCAAGGACAGGGACCTTTCTCCTACGAGCAGTACTTC
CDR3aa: CASSQGQGPFSYEQYF

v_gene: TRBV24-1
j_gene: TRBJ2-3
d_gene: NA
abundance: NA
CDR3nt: TGTGCCACCAGGGACGGGGCCACCTACACAGATACGCAGTATTTT
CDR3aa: CATRDGATYTDTQYF

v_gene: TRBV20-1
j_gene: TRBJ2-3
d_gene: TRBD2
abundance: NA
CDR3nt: TGCAGTGCAGGACTAGCGGGGGGTACAGATACGCAGTATTTT
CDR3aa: CSAGLAGGTDTQYF

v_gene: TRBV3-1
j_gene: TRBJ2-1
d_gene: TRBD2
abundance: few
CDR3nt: TGTGCCAGCAGCCAGACTAGCGGGGGCGGCAATGAGCAGTTCTTC
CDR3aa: CASSQTSGGGNEQFF

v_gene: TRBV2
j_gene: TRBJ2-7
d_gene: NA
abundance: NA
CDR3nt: TGTGCCAGCAGTTACGGGAGTACTTCCTACGAGCAGTACTTC
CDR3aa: CASSYGSTSYEQYF

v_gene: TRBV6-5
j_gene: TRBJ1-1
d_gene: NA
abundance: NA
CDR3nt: TGTGCCAGCAGTTCTCAACAGGACCCGGGGACTGAAGCTTTCTTT
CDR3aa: CASSSQQDPGTEAFF

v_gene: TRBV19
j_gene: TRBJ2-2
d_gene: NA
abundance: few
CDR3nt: TGTGCCAGTAGTAGGCCTCACACCGGGGAGCTGTTTTTT
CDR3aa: CASSRPHTGELFF

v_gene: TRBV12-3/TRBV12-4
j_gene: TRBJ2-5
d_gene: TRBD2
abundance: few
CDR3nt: TGTGCCAGCACCCAATGGGGCGGGGGAAAAGAGACCCAGTACTTC
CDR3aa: CASTQWGGGKETQYF

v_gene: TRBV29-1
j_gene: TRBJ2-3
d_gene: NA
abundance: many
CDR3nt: TGCAGCGTTGGGTGGGGACGCACAGATACGCAGTATTTT
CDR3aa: CSVGWGRTDTQYF

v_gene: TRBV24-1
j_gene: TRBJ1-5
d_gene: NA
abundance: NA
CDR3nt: TGTGCCACCAGTGATTTGTCGCAAAATCAGCCCCAGCATTTT
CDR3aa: CATSDLSQNQPQHF

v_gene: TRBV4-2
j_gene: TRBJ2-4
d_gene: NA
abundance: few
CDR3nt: TGTGCCAGCAGCCAAGATTTTGAGGGTCTAGCCAAAAACATTCAGTACTTC
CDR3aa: CASSQDFEGLAKNIQYF

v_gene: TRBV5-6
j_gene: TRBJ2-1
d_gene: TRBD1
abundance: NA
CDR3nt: TGTGCCAGCAGCTCTATTGGCGGAGGACAGGGGCCCTCGAATGAGCAGTTCTTC
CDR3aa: CASSSIGGGQGPSNEQFF

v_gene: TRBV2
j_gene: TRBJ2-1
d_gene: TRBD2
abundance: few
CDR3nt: TGTGCCAGCAGTGAATACGCTAGCGGGCCCTCCTACAATGAGCAGTTCTTC
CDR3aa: CASSEYASGPSYNEQFF

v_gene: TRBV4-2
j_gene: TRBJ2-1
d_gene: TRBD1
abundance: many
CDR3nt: TGTGCCAGCAGCCAAAACAGGGGCACCTACAATGAGCAGTTCTTC
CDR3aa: CASSQNRGTYNEQFF

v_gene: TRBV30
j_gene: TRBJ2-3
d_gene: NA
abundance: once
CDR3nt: TGTGCCTGGAGTGACCCGCGTTCGAGGACGCAGTATTTT
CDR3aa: CAWSDPRSRTQYF

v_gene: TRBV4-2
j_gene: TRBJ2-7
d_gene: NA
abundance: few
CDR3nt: TGTGCCAGCAGCCCCCGGACTAGGACAGACGAGCAGTACTTC
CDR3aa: CASSPRTRTDEQYF

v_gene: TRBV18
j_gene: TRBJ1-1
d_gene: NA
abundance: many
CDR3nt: TGTGCCAGCTCACCAGGCAGCACTGAAGCTTTCTTT
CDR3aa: CASSPGSTEAFF

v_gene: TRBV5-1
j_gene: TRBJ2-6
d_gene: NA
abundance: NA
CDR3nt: TGCGCCAGCAGCTTGGAATTGGCAAGTGGGGCCAACGTCCTGACTTTC
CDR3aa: CASSLELASGANVLTF

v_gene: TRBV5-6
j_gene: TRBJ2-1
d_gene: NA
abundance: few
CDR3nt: TGTGCCAGCCGTCGAAGGGCAACCTACAATGAGCAGTTCTTC
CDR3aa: CASRRRATYNEQFF

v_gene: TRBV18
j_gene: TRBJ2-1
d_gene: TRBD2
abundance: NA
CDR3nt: TGTGCCAGCTCACCACCCAGCGGGGGGGCGCACAATGAGCAGTTCTTC
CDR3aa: CASSPPSGGAHNEQFF

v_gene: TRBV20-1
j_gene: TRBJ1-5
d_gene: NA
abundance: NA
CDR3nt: TGCAGCCTGACAGCGGGAGGCAATCAGCCCCAGCATTTT
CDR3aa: CSLTAGGNQPQHF

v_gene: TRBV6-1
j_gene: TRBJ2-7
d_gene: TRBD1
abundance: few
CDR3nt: TGTGCCAGCAGTCCACAGGGGCGTTCCGAGCAGTACTTC
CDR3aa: CASSPQGRSEQYF